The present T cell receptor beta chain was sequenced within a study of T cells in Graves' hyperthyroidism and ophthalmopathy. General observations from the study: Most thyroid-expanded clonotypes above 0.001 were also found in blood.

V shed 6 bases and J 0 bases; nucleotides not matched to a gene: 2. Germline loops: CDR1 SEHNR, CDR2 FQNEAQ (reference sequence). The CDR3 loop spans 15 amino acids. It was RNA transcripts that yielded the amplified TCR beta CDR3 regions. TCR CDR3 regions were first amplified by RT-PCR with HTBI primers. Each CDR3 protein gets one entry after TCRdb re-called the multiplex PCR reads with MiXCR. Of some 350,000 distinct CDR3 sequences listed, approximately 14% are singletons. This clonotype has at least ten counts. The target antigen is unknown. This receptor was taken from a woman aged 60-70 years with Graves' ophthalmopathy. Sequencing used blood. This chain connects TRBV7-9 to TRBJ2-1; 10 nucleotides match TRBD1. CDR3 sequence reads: CASSRDRGSYNEQFF. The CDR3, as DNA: TGTGCCAGCAGTAGGGACAGGGGCTCCTACAATGAGCAGTTCTTC.